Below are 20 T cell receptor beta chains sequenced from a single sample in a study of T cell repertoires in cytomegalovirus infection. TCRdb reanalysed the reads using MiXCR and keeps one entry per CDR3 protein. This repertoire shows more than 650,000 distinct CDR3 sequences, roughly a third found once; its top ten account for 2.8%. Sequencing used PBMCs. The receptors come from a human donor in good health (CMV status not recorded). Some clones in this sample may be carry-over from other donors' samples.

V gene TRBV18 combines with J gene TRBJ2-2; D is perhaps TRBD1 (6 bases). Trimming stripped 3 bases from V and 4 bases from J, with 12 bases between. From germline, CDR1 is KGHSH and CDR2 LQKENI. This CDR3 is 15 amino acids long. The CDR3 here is CASSPTTGSTGELFF. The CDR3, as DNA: TGTGCCAGCTCACCTACTACAGGGAGCACCGGGGAGCTGTTTTTT.

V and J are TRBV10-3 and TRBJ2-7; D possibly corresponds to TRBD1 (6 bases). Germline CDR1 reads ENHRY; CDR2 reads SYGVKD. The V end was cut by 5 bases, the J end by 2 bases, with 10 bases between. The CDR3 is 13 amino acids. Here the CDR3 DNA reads TGTGCCATCAGTACTGGACAGACCTACGAGCAGTACTTC. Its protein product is CAISTGQTYEQYF.

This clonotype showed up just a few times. CDR3 DNA: TGTGCCAGCAGCTTAGTAGGGACAGGGGATCAGCCCCAGCATTTT. Its protein product is CASSLVGTGDQPQHF. V gene TRBV7-2 combines with J gene TRBJ1-5, with 10 positions matching TRBD1. Germline V CDR1 and CDR2: SGHTA, FQGNSA. V trimming: 1 base; J trimming: 5 bases; junction bases outside the gene matches: 2. CDR3 size: 15 residues.

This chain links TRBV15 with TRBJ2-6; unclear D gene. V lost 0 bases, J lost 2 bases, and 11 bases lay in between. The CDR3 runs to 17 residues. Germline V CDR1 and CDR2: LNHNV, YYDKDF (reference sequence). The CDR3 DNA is TGTGCCACCAGCAGAGATAGAAGGAAGGCTGGGGCCAACGTCCTGACTTTC. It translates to CATSRDRRKAGANVLTF.

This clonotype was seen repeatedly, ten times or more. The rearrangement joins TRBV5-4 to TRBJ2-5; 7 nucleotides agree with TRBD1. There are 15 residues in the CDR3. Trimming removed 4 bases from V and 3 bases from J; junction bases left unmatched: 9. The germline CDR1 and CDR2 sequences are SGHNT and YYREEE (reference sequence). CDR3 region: CASSPYWTGKETQYF. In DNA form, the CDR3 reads TGTGCCAGCAGCCCTTATTGGACAGGAAAAGAGACCCAGTACTTC.

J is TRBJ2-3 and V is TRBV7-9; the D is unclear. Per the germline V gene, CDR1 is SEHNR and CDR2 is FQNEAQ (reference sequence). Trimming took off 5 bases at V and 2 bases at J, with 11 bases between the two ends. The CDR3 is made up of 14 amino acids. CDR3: CASSLRSFTDTQYF. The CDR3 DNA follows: TGTGCCAGCAGCCTCCGGAGCTTCACAGATACGCAGTATTTT.

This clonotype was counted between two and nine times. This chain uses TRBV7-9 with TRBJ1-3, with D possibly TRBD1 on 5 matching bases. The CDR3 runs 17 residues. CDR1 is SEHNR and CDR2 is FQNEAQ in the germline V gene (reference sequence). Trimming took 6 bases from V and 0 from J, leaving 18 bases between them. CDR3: CASSHTGRRLSGNTIYF. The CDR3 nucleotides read TGTGCCAGCAGTCATACAGGACGGCGACTCTCTGGAAACACCATATATTTT.

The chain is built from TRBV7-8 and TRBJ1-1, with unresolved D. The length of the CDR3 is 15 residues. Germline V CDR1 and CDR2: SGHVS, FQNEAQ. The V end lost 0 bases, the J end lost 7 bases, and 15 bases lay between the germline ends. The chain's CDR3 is CASSLAIGEVGEAFF. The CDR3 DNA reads TGTGCCAGCAGCTTAGCGATCGGTGAGGTGGGTGAAGCTTTCTTT.

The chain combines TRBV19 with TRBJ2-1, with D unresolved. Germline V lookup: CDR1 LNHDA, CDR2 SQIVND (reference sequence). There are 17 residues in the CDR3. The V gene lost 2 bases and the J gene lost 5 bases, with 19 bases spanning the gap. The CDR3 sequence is CASSIRAVEVTNNEQFF. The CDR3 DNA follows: TGTGCCAGTAGTATAAGGGCGGTAGAGGTCACTAACAATGAGCAGTTCTTC.

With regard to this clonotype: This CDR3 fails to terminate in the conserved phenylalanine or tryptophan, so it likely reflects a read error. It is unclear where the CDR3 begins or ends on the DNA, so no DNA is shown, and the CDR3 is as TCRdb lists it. This CDR3 reads CASSPVGSVTGELGS. The J gene is TRBJ2-2, the V gene TRBV7-8. The CDR3 is made up of 15 amino acids, end residues included. The germline V gene has CDR1 SGHVS and CDR2 FQNEAQ.

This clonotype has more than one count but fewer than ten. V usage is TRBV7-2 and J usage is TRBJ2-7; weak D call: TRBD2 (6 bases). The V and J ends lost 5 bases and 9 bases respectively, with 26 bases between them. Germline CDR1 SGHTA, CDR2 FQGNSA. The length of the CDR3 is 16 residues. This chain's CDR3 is CASSQSLGGDPMGQYF. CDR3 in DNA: TGTGCCAGCAGCCAAAGTCTGGGGGGAGATCCCATGGGGCAGTACTTC.

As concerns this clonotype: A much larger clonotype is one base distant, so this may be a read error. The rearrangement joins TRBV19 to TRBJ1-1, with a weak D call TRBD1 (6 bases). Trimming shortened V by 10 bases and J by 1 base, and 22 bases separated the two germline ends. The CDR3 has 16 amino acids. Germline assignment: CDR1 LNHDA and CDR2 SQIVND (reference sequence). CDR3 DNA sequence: TGTGCCATCGGGACCCGGACAGCCTTCGGGAACACTGAAGCTTTCTTT. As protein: CAIGTRTAFGNTEAFF.

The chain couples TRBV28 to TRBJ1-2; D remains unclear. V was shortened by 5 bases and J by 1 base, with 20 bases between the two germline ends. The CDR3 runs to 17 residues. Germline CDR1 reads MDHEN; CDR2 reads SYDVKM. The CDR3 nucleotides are TGTGCCAGCAGTACGGGGTCAACATTCGAAGATAACTATGGCTACACCTTC. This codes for CASSTGSTFEDNYGYTF.

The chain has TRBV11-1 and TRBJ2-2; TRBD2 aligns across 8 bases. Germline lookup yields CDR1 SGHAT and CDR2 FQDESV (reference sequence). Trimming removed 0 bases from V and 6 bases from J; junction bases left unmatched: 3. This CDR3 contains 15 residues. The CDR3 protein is CASSLAGGAPGELFF. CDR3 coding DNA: TGTGCCAGCAGCTTAGCCGGGGGGGCGCCCGGGGAGCTGTTTTTT.

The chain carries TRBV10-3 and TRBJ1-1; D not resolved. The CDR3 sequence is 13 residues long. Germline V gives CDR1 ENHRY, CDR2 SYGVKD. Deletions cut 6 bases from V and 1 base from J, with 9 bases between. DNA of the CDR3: TGTGCCATCAGGCCCATCGGGAACACTGAAGCTTTCTTT. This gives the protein CAIRPIGNTEAFF.

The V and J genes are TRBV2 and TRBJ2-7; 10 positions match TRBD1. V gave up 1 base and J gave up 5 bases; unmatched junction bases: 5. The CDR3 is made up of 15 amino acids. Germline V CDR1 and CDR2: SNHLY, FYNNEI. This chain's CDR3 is CASSEGGTGVHEQYF. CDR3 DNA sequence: TGTGCCAGCAGTGAAGGAGGGACAGGGGTCCACGAGCAGTACTTC. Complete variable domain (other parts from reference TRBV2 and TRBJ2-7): EPEVTQTPSHQVTQMGQEVILRCVPISNHLYFYWYRQILGQKVEFLVSFYNNEISEKSEIFDDQFSVERPDGSNFTLKIRSTKLEDSAMYFCASSEGGTGVHEQYFGPGTRLTVT.

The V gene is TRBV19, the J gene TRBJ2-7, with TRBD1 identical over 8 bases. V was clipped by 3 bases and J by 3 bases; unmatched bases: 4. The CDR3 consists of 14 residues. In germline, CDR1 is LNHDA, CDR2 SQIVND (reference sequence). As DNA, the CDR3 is TGTGCCAGTAGTATCCAGACAGGGGACTACGAGCAGTACTTC. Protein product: CASSIQTGDYEQYF.

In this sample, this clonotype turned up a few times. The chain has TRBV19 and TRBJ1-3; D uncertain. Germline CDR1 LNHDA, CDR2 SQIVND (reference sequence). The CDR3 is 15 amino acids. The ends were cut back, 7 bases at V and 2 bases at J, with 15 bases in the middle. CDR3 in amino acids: CASTMGKGAGNTIYF. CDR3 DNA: TGTGCCAGTACCATGGGGAAGGGCGCTGGAAACACCATATATTTT.

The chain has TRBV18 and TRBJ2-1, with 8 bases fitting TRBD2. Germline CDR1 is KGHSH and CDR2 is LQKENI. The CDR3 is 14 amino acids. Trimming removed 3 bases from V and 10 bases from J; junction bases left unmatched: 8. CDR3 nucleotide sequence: TGTGCCAGCTCACCGGGACTAGAGAAGGGCGAGCAGTTCTTC. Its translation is CASSPGLEKGEQFF.

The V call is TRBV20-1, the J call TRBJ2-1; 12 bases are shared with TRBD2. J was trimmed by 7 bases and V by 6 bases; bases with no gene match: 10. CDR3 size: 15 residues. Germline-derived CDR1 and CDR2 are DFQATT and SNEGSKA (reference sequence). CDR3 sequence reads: CSASGLAGTENEQFF. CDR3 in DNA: TGCAGTGCCTCTGGACTAGCGGGGACAGAGAATGAGCAGTTCTTC.